The 5 T cell receptor beta chains in this list originate from one sample, sequenced in a study of sequential checkpoint blockade in melanoma. Here immunoSEQ multiplex PCR was the method, and the copy in TCRdb shows in-frame clones only, minus some. The sample contains tens of thousands of clones, just over 85% of which appear only once. Treatment noted: randomized to nivolumab then ipilimumab (arm A) or the reverse (arm B). The material sequenced was CD8+ T cells sorted from blood (inferred from file names), taken from a patient given nivolumab and ipilimumab in sequence. These receptors came from a human donor with melanoma.

The count of this clone is one. V and J are TRBV2 and TRBJ1-2; 7 nucleotides agree with TRBD1. This CDR3 is built from 15 residues. V gave up 6 bases and J gave up 4 bases; unmatched junction bases: 11. Per the germline V gene, CDR1 is SNHLY and CDR2 is FYNNEI. The CDR3 DNA is TGTGCCAGCAGCGGGATGAATCAGGGGGTCTATGGCTACACCTTC. Its translation: CASSGMNQGVYGYTF.

The chain uses TRBV5-8 and TRBJ1-1; the match to TRBD1 covers 7 bases. Germline CDR1 and CDR2: SGHTS and YDEGEE. J gave up 6 bases and V 2 bases, and 7 bases lay outside the gene matches. There are 14 residues in the CDR3. CDR3 coding DNA: TGTGCCAGCAGCTTTAAGCCAGGGACAGCTGAAGCTTTCTTT. The encoded protein is CASSFKPGTAEAFF.

The chain is built from TRBV30 and TRBJ2-2; D is ambiguous. The ends were cut back, 3 bases at V and 0 bases at J, with 5 bases in the middle. The CDR3 totals 13 residues. In germline, CDR1 is GTSNPN, CDR2 SVGIG (reference sequence). CDR3 in amino acids: CAWSHTNTGELFF. CDR3 bases: TGTGCCTGGAGCCACACGAACACCGGGGAGCTGTTTTTT.

V is TRBV19 and J is TRBJ1-4, with D perhaps matching TRBD1 (5 bases). CDR3 length: 13 amino acids. CDR1 and CDR2 from the germline V gene are LNHDA and SQIVND (reference sequence). Deletions cut 4 bases from V and 8 bases from J, with 11 bases between. The CDR3 sequence: CASSRQGPEKLFF. The CDR3 DNA follows: TGTGCCAGTAGTAGGCAGGGTCCGGAAAAACTGTTTTTT.

This clone has only a few counts. This specimen includes other DNA sequences encoding the same CDR3. The genes are TRBV7-9 and TRBJ1-5, with 7 bases fitting TRBD1. The germline gives CDR1 SEHNR, CDR2 FQNEAQ (reference sequence). Trimming cost V 6 bases and J 5 bases; bases outside gene matches: 7. The CDR3 runs 14 residues. In nucleotides, the CDR3 is TGTGCCAGCAGGCGAGACAGGGATGATCAGCCCCAGCATTTT. Translating gives CASRRDRDDQPQHF.